The T cell receptor beta chain under discussion was sequenced for a study of technical replicates of blood from a few donors. Only in-frame clones appear in the TCRdb table, and some are missing; sequencing was by immunoSEQ multiplex PCR. The repertoire includes about 81,000 clones, roughly 95% of them detected once, and around 0.37% sits in the top ten. The sequence came from a human donor in good health. Specimen: T cells isolated from PBMCs.

CDR3 nucleotide sequence: TGTGCCAGCAGCAGACGGACAGGGGTTCAGACCGGGGAGCTGTTTTTT. Protein sequence: CASSRRTGVQTGELFF. The chain employs TRBV7-2 and TRBJ2-2; 9 nucleotides match TRBD1. V was clipped by 5 bases and J by 5 bases; unmatched bases: 9. CDR1 is SGHTA and CDR2 is FQGNSA in the germline V gene. The CDR3 covers 16 residues. The variable domain in full, with the rest retrieved from reference TRBV7-2 and TRBJ2-2, is GAGVSQSPSNKVTEKGKDVELRCDPISGHTALYWYRQSLGQGLEFLIYFQGNSAPDKSGLPSDRFSAERTGGSVSTLTIQRTQQEDSAVYLCASSRRTGVQTGELFFGEGSRLTVL.